This entry describes one T cell receptor beta chain. Its antigen is as yet unknown. Compared with germline, one end of the junction differs, possibly owing to a read error. The data derive from a study of T cells in Graves' hyperthyroidism and ophthalmopathy. Broader study findings: Prediction of ophthalmopathy progression came a median approximately 7 months pre-onset.

Researchers took RNA transcripts and amplified the TCR beta CDR3 regions from them. The TCR CDR3 first-round RT-PCR relied on the HTBI primer set. Each CDR3 protein gets one entry after TCRdb re-called the multiplex PCR reads with MiXCR. Of about 180,000 distinct CDR3 sequences detected, about 15% appear once; the ten largest clones hold 29%. This CDR3 has 16 amino acids. Germline CDR1 SGHNT, CDR2 YENEEA. Lactation, pregnancy, other autoimmune disease or uncontrolled infection led to exclusion of patients. The V and J genes are TRBV11-3 and TRBJ2-7; 10 bases fit TRBD2. Sequencing was done on a sample of blood. The sequence was collected from a woman aged 45 to 65 with Graves' hyperthyroidism. DNA of the CDR3: TGCGCCAGCAGCATACGACCTAGCGGGGGCCGATACGAGCAGTACTTC. Residues: CASSIRPSGGRYEQYF.